What follows is one T cell receptor (beta chain) and its context. Its target is unknown. The junction departs from the called germline gene at one end, perhaps through a read error. These data originate in a study of molecular identifiers for immune sequencing clone quantification. Preparation of naive CD8 libraries involved roughly 18,000 to 1,100,000 sorted cells and 10%, 30% or 50% RNA. Sorting captured naive CD8 T cells as CD8+CD4-CCR7+CD45RA+. Points from the study as a whole: Clones with over 20 RNA copies captured over 98% of effector molecules but under 1% of naive ones.

As previously described, bulk TCR libraries were made using listed TCR primers. TCRdb reprocessed the PCR reads via MiXCR and lists one record per CDR3 protein. The sample shows around 460,000 distinct CDR3 sequences, about a fifth of them seen only once. CDR1 SGHVS and CDR2 FQNEAQ come from the germline V gene. The CDR3 length is 11 residues. What was sequenced was naive CD8+ T cells from blood, with Jurkat cell RNA spiked in. As for subset: FACS-sorted CD8+CD4-CCR7+CD45RA+ naive T cells. J is TRBJ2-1 and V is TRBV7-8; no reliable D call. This clonotype was obtained from a human donor in good health. Some libraries in this study had Jurkat cell RNA spiked in. The CDR3 region is CVSSSPHEQFF. As DNA, the CDR3 is TGTGTCAGCAGCTCCCCCCATGAGCAGTTCTTC.